What follows describes a single T cell receptor (beta chain). The data derive from a study of blood T cell repertoires in COVID-19. Overall study: COVID-19 samples collected from the United States, Italy and Spain covered acute and convalescent phases. Sources were T cells, B-cell-depleted T cells, or PBMCs; the material itself was cDNA or gDNA.

This CDR3 has 13 amino acids. Trimming took 7 bases from V and 0 from J, leaving 10 bases between them. Original analysis: Reference gene primer amplification gave estimated nucleated cell counts. TCRdb's table, derived via immunoSEQ multiplex PCR, lists solely in-frame clones and lacks some. The DNA gave D and trimming, while V, J and clone size come from that table. Among fewer than 250,000 clones listed, around nine tenths were seen once. Sequences were obtained from peripheral blood. This sequence was found in a woman in her forties who had recovered from COVID-19. The genes are TRBV12-3 or TRBV12-4 and TRBJ2-7; D not resolved. The CDR3 DNA reads TGTGCCAGCAATCCGGCAGGCTCCTACGAGCAGTACTTC. This translates into CASNPAGSYEQYF.